This T cell receptor (beta chain) was sequenced during a study of T cell responses to AZD1222 COVID-19 vaccine. As to this clone: Its antigen is not identified.

The method was immunoSEQ multiplex PCR; TCRdb's version includes in-frame clones alone and lacks a portion of them. The sample lists 150,000 to 200,000 clones; around 86% were seen once. The CDR3 consists of 16 residues. Trimming shortened V by 6 bases and J by 9 bases, and 26 bases separated the two germline ends. Germline V CDR1 and CDR2: MDHEN, SYDVKM. Study-level points and caveats: Possibly, clonal diversity was underestimated; donors were largely white British and included more females.

Sequenced here: peripheral blood, sampled on day 0 of MenACWY control vaccination. This clonotype was obtained from an adult in good health. This chain joins TRBV28 and TRBJ1-2; D is possibly TRBD1 (6 bases). CDR3 DNA sequence: TGTGCCAGCAGACCCCGGGGAGGGGGGGACCTATCGAGCTACACCTTC. Translating it yields CASRPRGGGDLSSYTF.